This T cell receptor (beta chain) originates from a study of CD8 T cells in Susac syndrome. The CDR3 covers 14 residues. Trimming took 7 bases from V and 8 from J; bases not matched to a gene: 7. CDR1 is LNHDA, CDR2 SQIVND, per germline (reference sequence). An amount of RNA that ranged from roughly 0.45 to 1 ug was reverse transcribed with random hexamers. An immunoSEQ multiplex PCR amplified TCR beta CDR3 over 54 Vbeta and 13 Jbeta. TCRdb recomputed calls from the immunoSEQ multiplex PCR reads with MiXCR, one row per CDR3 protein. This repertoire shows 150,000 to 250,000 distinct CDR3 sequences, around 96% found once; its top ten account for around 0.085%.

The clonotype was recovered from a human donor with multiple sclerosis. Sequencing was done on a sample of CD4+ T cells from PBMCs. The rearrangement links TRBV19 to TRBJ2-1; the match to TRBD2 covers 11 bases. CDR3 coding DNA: TGTGCCAGTAACCCTAGCGGGAGGAAGCATGAGCAGTTCTTC. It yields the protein CASNPSGRKHEQFF.